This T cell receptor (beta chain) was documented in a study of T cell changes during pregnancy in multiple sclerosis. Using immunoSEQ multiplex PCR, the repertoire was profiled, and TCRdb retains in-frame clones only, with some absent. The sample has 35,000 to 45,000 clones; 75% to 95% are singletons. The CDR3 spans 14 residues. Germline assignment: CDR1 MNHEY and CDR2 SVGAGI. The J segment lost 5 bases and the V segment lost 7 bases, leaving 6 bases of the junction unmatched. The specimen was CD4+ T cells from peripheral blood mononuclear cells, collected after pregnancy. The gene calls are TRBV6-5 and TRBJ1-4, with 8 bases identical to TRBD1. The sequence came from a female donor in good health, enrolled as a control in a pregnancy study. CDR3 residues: CASKTGGYNEKLFF. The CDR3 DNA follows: TGTGCCAGCAAAACAGGGGGATACAATGAAAAACTGTTTTTT.